This TCR beta chain was profiled in a study of control samples from healthy donors and cancer patients. Some clones are missing from TCRdb's copy, which holds only in-frame ones; the method was immunoSEQ multiplex PCR. The sample yields approximately 90,000 clones, just over 90% seen once. This clonotype was sampled from a woman aged 25 to 39 in good health. The sequencing sample was made of blood.

CDR3 nucleotide sequence: TGCAGTGCTAGTCCGGGGCTAGCTAACTATGGCTACACCTTC. Translation gives CSASPGLANYGYTF. The genes are TRBV20-1 and TRBJ1-2, with D possibly TRBD1 on 5 matching bases. The CDR3 is 14 residues long. Germline V gene data show CDR1 as DFQATT and CDR2 as SNEGSKA (reference sequence). The V and J ends lost 3 bases and 0 bases respectively, with 11 bases between them.